This paragraph reports one T cell receptor (beta chain). Germline V gives CDR1 LNHDA, CDR2 SQIVND (reference sequence). Trimming left V 3 bases short and J 5 bases short, with 10 bases between. The CDR3 length is 14 residues. Libraries were prepared by immunoSEQ multiplex PCR; TCRdb keeps only in-frame clonotypes and omits some of them. Of about 170,000 clones in the sample, almost 85% were seen once. The data are from a study of blood T cell repertoires in COVID-19. About the research overall: The United States, Italy and Spain provided the acute and convalescent COVID-19 samples.

This sequence originates from an elderly woman with COVID-19, enrolled during active disease. V and J are TRBV19 and TRBJ1-4; TRBD1 is a possible D gene (5 bases). Material: peripheral blood. The CDR3 bases are TGTGCCAGTAGTATGGGCAGGACAAATGAAAAACTGTTTTTT. This sequence encodes CASSMGRTNEKLFF.